The 6 T cell receptor beta chains reported below all come from one sample, sequenced in a study of T cells after yellow fever vaccination. From the 5' RACE reads, TCRdb called clonotypes with MiXCR, one entry per CDR3 protein. Of hundreds of thousands of distinct CDR3 sequences listed, around 13% are singletons. The input for sequencing was CD4+ T cells sorted from PBMCs, taken 15 days after the yellow fever booster vaccination. Receptors originate from a man younger than 35 who received the YFV17D yellow fever vaccine.

This clonotype occurred a few times. This chain uses TRBV20-1 with TRBJ2-3, with D possibly matching TRBD2 (6 bases). This CDR3 comprises 11 residues. The V gene's germline CDR1 is DFQATT and CDR2 SNEGSKA (reference sequence). The V gene lost 3 bases and the J gene lost 6 bases, with 7 bases spanning the gap. The CDR3 sequence is CSASSGDTQYF. Written as DNA, the CDR3 is TGCAGTGCTAGCAGCGGGGATACGCAGTATTTT.

This clonotype was counted only a few times. The rearrangement uses TRBV6-2 or TRBV6-3 and TRBJ2-2; D possibly corresponds to TRBD2 (6 bases). Trimming pared 7 bases from V and 1 base from J, leaving 16 bases between. This CDR3 comprises 16 residues. Germline CDR1 is MNHEY and CDR2 is SVGEGT. The CDR3 region has the DNA TGTGCCAGCACCCACTGGGACTCAGAGAACACCGGGGAGCTGTTTTTT. It specifies CASTHWDSENTGELFF.

This clonotype has just a few counts. The chain couples TRBV12-3 or TRBV12-4 to TRBJ1-3; D gene uncertain. V lost 2 bases and J 3 bases, leaving 14 bases between the germline ends. The CDR3 totals 16 residues. CDR3 nucleotide sequence: TGTGCCAGCAGTTTACGGGGTGCCGCCGGTGGAAACACCATATATTTT. Encoded protein: CASSLRGAAGGNTIYF.

The chain uses TRBV29-1 and TRBJ1-2; 8 bases line up with TRBD1. Germline V CDR1 and CDR2: SQVTM, ANQGSEA. The CDR3 length is 14 residues. V dropped 4 bases and J dropped 5; count of bases not matched to a gene: 9. CDR3: CSVAWGDRGYGYTF. In DNA, the CDR3 is TGCAGCGTTGCTTGGGGAGACAGGGGATATGGCTACACCTTC.

This clonotype has more than one count but fewer than ten. This chain uses TRBV5-6 with TRBJ2-5; tentatively, D is TRBD1 or TRBD2 (5 bases each). V shed 0 bases and J shed 4 bases, with 10 bases lying between them. The CDR3 totals 14 residues. Germline assignment: CDR1 SGHDT and CDR2 YYEEEE. CDR3 residues: CASSLVAGAETQYF. CDR3 nucleotides: TGTGCCAGCAGCTTGGTGGCCGGGGCAGAGACCCAGTACTTC.

The chain is built from TRBV11-2 and TRBJ2-1; 14 bases line up with TRBD2. This CDR3 has 16 residues. Germline CDR1 is SGHAT and CDR2 is FQNNGV. Germline trimming cut 8 bases from V and 1 base from J; bases unmatched to any gene: 4. CDR3: CASRGLAGGSYNEQFF. CDR3 sequence (DNA): TGTGCCAGCCGAGGACTAGCGGGGGGTTCCTACAATGAGCAGTTCTTC.